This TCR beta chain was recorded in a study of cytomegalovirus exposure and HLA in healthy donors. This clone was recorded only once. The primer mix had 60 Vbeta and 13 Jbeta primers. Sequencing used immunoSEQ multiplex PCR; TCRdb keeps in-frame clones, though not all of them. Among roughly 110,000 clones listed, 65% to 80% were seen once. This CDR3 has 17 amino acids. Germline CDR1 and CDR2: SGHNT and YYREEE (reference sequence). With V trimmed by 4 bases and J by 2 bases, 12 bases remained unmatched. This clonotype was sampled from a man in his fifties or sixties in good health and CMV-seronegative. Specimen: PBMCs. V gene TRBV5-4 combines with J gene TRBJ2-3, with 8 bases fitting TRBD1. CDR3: CASSGTGQGAFTDTQYF. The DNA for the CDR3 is TGTGCCAGCAGCGGGACCGGTCAGGGGGCCTTCACAGATACGCAGTATTTT.